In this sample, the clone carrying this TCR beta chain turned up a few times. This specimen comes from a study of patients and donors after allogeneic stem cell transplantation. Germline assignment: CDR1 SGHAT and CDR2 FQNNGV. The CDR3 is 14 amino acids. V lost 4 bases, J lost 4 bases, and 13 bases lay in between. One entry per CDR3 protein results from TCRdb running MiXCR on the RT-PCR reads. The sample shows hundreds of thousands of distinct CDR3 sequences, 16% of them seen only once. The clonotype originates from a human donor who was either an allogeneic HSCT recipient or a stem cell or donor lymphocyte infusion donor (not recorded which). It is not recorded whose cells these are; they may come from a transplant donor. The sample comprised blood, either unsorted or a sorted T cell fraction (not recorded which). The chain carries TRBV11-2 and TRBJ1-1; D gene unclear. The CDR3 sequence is CASSSSRTSTEAFF. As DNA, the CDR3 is TGTGCCAGCAGCTCCAGCAGGACGAGCACTGAAGCTTTCTTT.